This T cell receptor (beta chain) came from a study of control samples from healthy donors and cancer patients. From germline, CDR1 is LNHDA and CDR2 SQIVND (reference sequence). The CDR3 is 13 amino acids. V lost 6 bases and J lost 0, with 9 bases in between. Data came from immunoSEQ multiplex PCR; TCRdb stores just in-frame clones and leaves some out. The table has 150,000 or so clones, about 94% seen once. The chain recombines TRBV19 with TRBJ2-7, with D tentatively TRBD2 (6 bases). Sequenced input: blood. The receptor's source is a man aged 40-55 years in good health. CDR3 bases: TGTGCCAGTAGCCCGGGGGACTCCTACGAGCAGTACTTC. Encoded protein: CASSPGDSYEQYF.